This entry features one T cell receptor (beta chain) sequence. No antigen is known for it. V lost 3 bases, J lost 2 bases, and 14 bases stayed unmatched. This CDR3 region has 18 residues. Germline lookup yields CDR1 SGDLS and CDR2 YYNGEE. These data belong to a study of cytomegalovirus exposure and HLA in healthy donors. Notes on the study in general: Specificity for CMV antigens was confirmed in vitro for a few of the CMV-associated chains.

A multiplex PCR was run with 60 Vbeta primers and 13 Jbeta primers. The data were produced by immunoSEQ multiplex PCR, yet TCRdb's version contains in-frame clones alone and is incomplete. This table holds 150,000 to 200,000 clones, about 84% found once. At collection, donors were nominally healthy, but unrecorded immune exposures were probable. The rearrangement uses TRBV9 and TRBJ2-1; 7 bases line up with TRBD1. Sequenced: PBMCs. The sequence was collected from a man between 18 and 35 years old in good health and CMV-seronegative. For the CDR3, the DNA is TGTGCCAGCAGCGCAGACAAGGACAGGCCTCAAGCCTACAATGAGCAGTTCTTC. Encoded protein: CASSADKDRPQAYNEQFF.